One and the same sample provided the 12 T cell receptor beta chains below, sequenced in a study of regulatory T cells in long-lasting Graves disease. The time point was: persistent/refractory GD, antithyroid drugs over 5 years with positive TRAb. There was RNA extracted from PBMCs, and the TCR library was made from it. Construction of TCR beta libraries relied on iRepertoire HTBI primers and on Arm-PCR targeting CDR3 regions. Using its own MiXCR run on the multiplex PCR reads, TCRdb lists one record per CDR3 protein. The data contain about 430,000 distinct CDR3 sequences, approximately 22% of them singletons. The material sequenced was peripheral blood mononuclear cells (PBMCs), taken when the disease was refractory, from a patient treated with antithyroid drugs. The receptor source for this set is a female donor with Graves disease.

CDR3 sequence reads: CASSLRAGGHTDTQYF. CDR3 coding DNA: TGTGCCAGCAGCTTAAGAGCGGGAGGCCACACAGATACGCAGTATTTT. The V call is TRBV13, the J call TRBJ2-3; 9 bases match TRBD2. This CDR3 spans 16 amino acids. Germline V gives CDR1 PRHDT, CDR2 FYEKMQ (reference sequence). The J segment lost 2 bases and the V segment lost 2 bases, leaving 5 bases of the junction unmatched.

Ten or more counts support this clonotype. The chain uses TRBV7-3 and TRBJ2-2, with 8 nucleotides matching TRBD2. V lost 4 bases, J lost 4 bases, and 8 bases stayed unmatched. This CDR3 has 16 residues. The germline V gene has CDR1 SGHTA and CDR2 FQGTGA. CDR3 protein: CASSSRAGVGTGELFF. The DNA of the CDR3 is TGTGCCAGCAGCTCCCGAGCGGGAGTAGGCACCGGGGAGCTGTTTTTT.

This clonotype was counted many times. The chain recombines TRBV20-1 with TRBJ2-5; perhaps TRBD1 as D (6 bases). With 4 bases removed from V and 4 bases from J, the gap between germline ends came to 16 bases. This CDR3 has 14 amino acids. Germline CDR1 is DFQATT and CDR2 is SNEGSKA (reference sequence). This chain's CDR3 is CSAIHRVRGETQYF. CDR3 bases: TGCAGTGCTATACACAGGGTGAGGGGAGAGACCCAGTACTTC.

The chain links TRBV24-1 to TRBJ2-1, with 8 bases lining up with TRBD1. J gave up 2 bases and V 1 base, and 12 bases lay outside the gene matches. The CDR3 contains 19 residues. Germline V gives CDR1 KGHDR, CDR2 SFDVKD. CDR3: CATSDFRTGFGSTYNEQFF. CDR3 in DNA: TGTGCCACCAGTGATTTCAGGACAGGGTTCGGGAGCACCTACAATGAGCAGTTCTTC.

The chain is built from TRBV6-1 and TRBJ1-1, with TRBD1 matching 12 bases. V gave up 5 bases and J gave up 6 bases; unmatched junction bases: 7. This CDR3 is built from 15 residues. Germline V gene lookup returns CDR1 MNHNS and CDR2 SASEGT. The CDR3 region has the DNA TGTGCCAGCAGTACCCCGGGACAGGGGGCCCCTGAAGCTTTCTTT. As protein: CASSTPGQGAPEAFF.

This clonotype was detected a few times. J is TRBJ2-6 and V is TRBV6-2 or TRBV6-3, with 10 bases lining up with TRBD1. The CDR3 extends over 17 amino acids. The V and J ends lost 5 bases and 0 bases, in that order; junction bases with no gene match: 4. Germline V gene data show CDR1 as MNHEY and CDR2 as SVGEGT. In DNA form, the CDR3 reads TGTGCCAGCAGTGAGGGACAGGGGTTCTCTGGGGCCAACGTCCTGACTTTC. It specifies CASSEGQGFSGANVLTF.

This chain uses TRBV19 with TRBJ1-2; weak D call: TRBD1 (5 bases). Germline V gives CDR1 LNHDA, CDR2 SQIVND (reference sequence). V dropped 7 bases and J dropped 8 bases, with 20 bases sitting between them. The CDR3 loop spans 14 amino acids. The chain's CDR3 is CASTPQGPPIGYTF. The CDR3 bases are TGTGCCAGTACCCCGCAGGGCCCGCCGATAGGCTACACCTTC.

The chain couples TRBV20-1 to TRBJ2-7; 8 bases match TRBD2. Germline loops: CDR1 DFQATT, CDR2 SNEGSKA (reference sequence). V shed 0 bases and J 9 bases; nucleotides not matched to a gene: 10. The CDR3 contains 14 residues. CDR3 sequence: CSARDQGLDIWQYF. Written as DNA, the CDR3 is TGCAGTGCTAGAGATCAGGGACTAGACATATGGCAGTACTTC.

This clonotype was observed many times. V is TRBV3-1 and J is TRBJ1-4; 8 nucleotides line up with TRBD1. V was pared by 4 bases and J by 8 bases, with 0 bases of the junction left unmatched. Per germline, CDR1 LGHDT and CDR2 YNNKEL (reference sequence). CDR3 length equals 12 residues. Here the CDR3 reads CASSRQGEKLFF. The CDR3 nucleotides are TGTGCCAGCAGCCGACAGGGGGAAAAACTGTTTTTT.

The V call is TRBV30, the J call TRBJ2-1; D is perhaps TRBD2 (5 bases). CDR3 length: 12 amino acids. Germline V gene lookup returns CDR1 GTSNPN and CDR2 SVGIG (reference sequence). The ends were cut back, 2 bases at V and 12 bases at J, with 14 bases in the middle. The CDR3 DNA sequence: TGTGCCTGGAGTCCCTACATAGGACTGCAGTTCTTC. It encodes CAWSPYIGLQFF.

This clonotype was detected many times. The rearrangement joins TRBV6-1 to TRBJ1-5; D unclear. CDR3 size: 13 residues. In germline, CDR1 is MNHNS, CDR2 SASEGT. Trimming shortened V by 7 bases and J by 2 bases, and 9 bases separated the two germline ends. In DNA form, the CDR3 reads TGTGCCAGCACAGTTAGGGGCAATCAGCCCCAGCATTTT. This gives the protein CASTVRGNQPQHF.

At least ten counts were recorded for this clonotype. The chain joins TRBV28 to TRBJ2-7; D gene ambiguous. The length of the CDR3 is 13 residues. V was shortened by 5 bases and J by 4 bases, with 12 bases between the two germline ends. Looked up from germline, CDR1 is MDHEN and CDR2 is SYDVKM. Written as DNA, the CDR3 is TGTGCCAGCAGTCCCCCCCCCGGATACGAGCAGTACTTC. This sequence encodes CASSPPPGYEQYF.